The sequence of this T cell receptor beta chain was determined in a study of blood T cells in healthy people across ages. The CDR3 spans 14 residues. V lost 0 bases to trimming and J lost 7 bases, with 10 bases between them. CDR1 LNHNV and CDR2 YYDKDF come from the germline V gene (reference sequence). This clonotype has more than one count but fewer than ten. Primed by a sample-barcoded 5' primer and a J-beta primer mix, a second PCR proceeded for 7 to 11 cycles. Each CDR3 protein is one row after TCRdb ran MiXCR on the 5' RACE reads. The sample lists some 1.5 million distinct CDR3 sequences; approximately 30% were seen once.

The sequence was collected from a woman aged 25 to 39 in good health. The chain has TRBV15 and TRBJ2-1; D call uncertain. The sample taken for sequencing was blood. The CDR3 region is CATSRDHSFNEQFF. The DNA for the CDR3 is TGTGCCACCAGCAGAGATCACTCCTTTAATGAGCAGTTCTTC.